Following are 4 T cell receptor beta chains from one sample sequenced in a study of blood T cell repertoires in COVID-19. Data came from immunoSEQ multiplex PCR; TCRdb stores just in-frame clones and leaves some out. The table has 88,000 or so clones, about 85% seen once. The sample comprised peripheral blood. These receptors all stem from a man between 60 and 70 years old with acute or convalescent COVID-19.

The V and J genes are TRBV5-1 and TRBJ1-1, with D tentatively TRBD1 (5 bases). V lost 2 bases, J lost 4 bases, and 12 bases lay in between. Per the germline V gene, CDR1 is SGHRS and CDR2 is YFSETQ. The CDR3 contains 14 residues. CDR3 residues: CASSFGGVLTEAFF. In DNA form, the CDR3 reads TGCGCCAGCAGCTTTGGAGGGGTTCTCACTGAAGCTTTCTTT.

This rearrangement joins TRBV18 to TRBJ1-1; D ambiguous. The germline V gene has CDR1 KGHSH and CDR2 LQKENI. This CDR3 contains 14 residues. V was trimmed by 2 bases and J by 0 bases, leaving 7 bases between them. The CDR3 is CASSPAGLNTEAFF. DNA for the CDR3: TGTGCCAGCTCACCAGCGGGATTGAACACTGAAGCTTTCTTT.

The V and J genes are TRBV11-2 and TRBJ2-1; the match to TRBD1 covers 7 bases. The CDR3 has 15 residues. V shed 1 base, J shed 8 bases, and the junction held 8 bases outside the gene matches. From germline, CDR1 is SGHAT and CDR2 FQNNGV. The CDR3 reads CASSLAFTGAYEQFF. CDR3 coding DNA: TGTGCCAGCAGCTTAGCCTTTACAGGGGCTTATGAGCAGTTCTTC.

The rearrangement joins TRBV5-1 to TRBJ2-6, with TRBD2 matching over 10 bases. V lost 6 bases and J lost 0; bases outside the gene matches: 9. The length of the CDR3 is 18 residues. Germline assignment: CDR1 SGHRS and CDR2 YFSETQ. The CDR3 sequence: CASNPGTSVSSGANVLTF. The CDR3 DNA is TGCGCCAGCAACCCCGGGACTAGCGTTAGCTCTGGGGCCAACGTCCTGACTTTC. The full variable domain, completed using reference TRBV5-1 and TRBJ2-6, is KAGVTQTPRYLIKTRGQQVTLSCSPISGHRSVSWYQQTPGQGLQFLFEYFSETQRNKGNFPGRFSGRQFSNSRSEMNVSTLELGDSALYLCASNPGTSVSSGANVLTFGAGSRLTVL.